Following are 9 T cell receptor beta chains from one sample sequenced in a study of CD8+CD57+ T cells in acquired aplastic anemia. Profiling that covered TCR beta VDJ and CDR3 relied on genomic DNA as its template. TCRdb fed the reads into MiXCR, producing one record per CDR3 protein. The data hold hundreds of thousands of distinct CDR3 sequences, with more than 25% observed a single time. Patients included in sequencing had previously demonstrated CD8+CD57+ cell expansion by flow cytometry. What was sequenced was sorted CD4+, CD8+, or CD8+CD57+ T cells (not recorded which) from PBMCs. These receptors were collected from a human donor with aplastic anemia.

This clonotype was detected many times. This chain joins TRBV24-1 and TRBJ1-5; 8 nucleotides agree with TRBD1. CDR1 is KGHDR and CDR2 is SFDVKD in the germline V gene. The CDR3 has 16 amino acids. The ends lost 8 bases at V and 5 bases at J; junction bases unmatched: 13. CDR3 bases: TGTGCCACCACCAGTGATTCCACAGGGGGAGATCAGCCCCAGCATTTT. This gives the protein CATTSDSTGGDQPQHF.

At least ten counts were recorded for this clonotype. This rearrangement joins TRBV15 to TRBJ1-1, with D unclear. The length of the CDR3 is 12 residues. V was cut by 1 base and J by 6 bases, with 6 bases left in between. CDR1 LNHNV and CDR2 YYDKDF come from the germline V gene (reference sequence). The CDR3 spells CATSRAGAEAFF. The CDR3 DNA sequence: TGTGCCACCAGCAGAGCTGGGGCTGAAGCTTTCTTT.

This clonotype was seen only a few times. This sequence joins TRBV20-1 and TRBJ2-7, with 13 bases identical to TRBD2. CDR1 is DFQATT and CDR2 is SNEGSKA in the germline V gene (reference sequence). The V segment lost 3 bases and the J segment 2 bases; nucleotides outside the gene matches: 4. This CDR3 has 15 residues. Here the CDR3 DNA reads TGCAGTGCTAGTCGAACTAGCGGGGGGGCCTACGAGCAGTACTTC. It is translated as CSASRTSGGAYEQYF.

This clonotype was picked up a small number of times. The chain joins TRBV4-2 to TRBJ1-1; perhaps TRBD1 as D (5 bases). Trimming removed 4 bases from V and 4 bases from J, with 16 bases in between. The CDR3 runs to 15 residues. The germline CDR1 and CDR2 sequences are LGHNA and YNFKEQ. The CDR3 loop reads CASSRLISGSTEAFF. DNA of the CDR3: TGTGCCAGCAGCCGACTCATATCAGGGTCCACTGAAGCTTTCTTT.

The table lists this clonotype with a few counts. The CDR3 DNA sequence: TGCAGTGCTGCCGGGACTAGCGGAAATCTCTACGAGCAGTACTTC. Its translation: CSAAGTSGNLYEQYF. This rearrangement joins TRBV20-1 to TRBJ2-7; 11 bases agree with TRBD2. In germline, CDR1 is DFQATT, CDR2 SNEGSKA (reference sequence). Germline trimming cut 5 bases from V and 3 bases from J; bases unmatched to any gene: 9. The CDR3 has 15 amino acids.

This rearrangement joins TRBV2 to TRBJ2-7, with D possibly being TRBD2 (6 bases). The V gene lost 5 bases and the J gene lost 1 base, with 15 bases spanning the gap. Per the germline V gene, CDR1 is SNHLY and CDR2 is FYNNEI. This CDR3 has 15 amino acids. The CDR3 nucleotides are TGTGCCAGCAGTTTTTCGGGACTCGAGTCCTACGAGCAGTACTTC. Amino acid sequence: CASSFSGLESYEQYF.

The chain is built from TRBV20-1 and TRBJ2-3, with 9 bases lining up with TRBD1. Germline V gene sequence: CDR1 DFQATT, CDR2 SNEGSKA (reference sequence). V lost 5 bases, J lost 2 bases, and 8 bases stayed unmatched. The CDR3 contains 15 residues. In DNA, the CDR3 is TGCAGTGCTGTCCGGAGGACAGGGGCCACAGATACGCAGTATTTT. Translation gives CSAVRRTGATDTQYF.

This chain uses TRBV12-3 or TRBV12-4 with TRBJ1-4; 7 nucleotides line up with TRBD1. This CDR3 is built from 14 residues. Trimming cost V 5 bases and J 8 bases; bases outside gene matches: 8. CDR3 sequence reads: CASSTTGASEKLFF. The CDR3 DNA is TGTGCCAGCAGTACCACAGGGGCATCGGAAAAACTGTTTTTT.

This clonotype turned up a few times. The chain couples TRBV12-3 or TRBV12-4 to TRBJ1-1; D might be TRBD1 (5 bases). The CDR3 has 12 amino acids. The V end was cut by 5 bases, the J end by 11 bases, with 15 bases between. CDR3 coding DNA: TGTGCCAGCAGTCAACACGGGGGGGGGGCTTTCTTT. Translation gives CASSQHGGGAFF.